A single sample is the source of the 13 T cell receptor beta chains below, sequenced in a study of T cell repertoires in cytomegalovirus infection. TCRdb independently ran MiXCR on the reads; one entry per CDR3 protein. Of some 310,000 distinct CDR3 sequences in the sample, about 25% were seen once. For these receptors, no antigen is known. Sequencing used cultured PBMCs, obtained from culture after CMV antigen stimulation. All receptors come from a human donor in good health (CMV status not recorded). Some clones in this sample may be carry-over from other donors' samples.

Comments on this clonotype: One base away lies a much larger clone, so this may be a sequencing read error. J is TRBJ2-5 and V is TRBV7-2; the D gene is possibly TRBD2 (5 bases). Germline lookup yields CDR1 SGHTA and CDR2 FQGNSA. Trimming took 5 bases from V and 3 from J, leaving 13 bases between them. CDR3 size: 14 residues. The CDR3 DNA follows: TGTGCCAGCAGCCCCAGCGGTCTTAAAGAGACCCAGTACTTC. This translates into CASSPSGLKETQYF.

This clonotype was found a few times. The chain recombines TRBV25-1 with TRBJ1-2, with TRBD1 as a possible D gene (5 bases). The V gene lost 4 bases and the J gene lost 7 bases, with 10 bases spanning the gap. The CDR3 sequence is 12 residues long. Germline V lookup: CDR1 MGHDK, CDR2 SYGVNS. The CDR3 region is CASSGGGTGYTF. CDR3 coding DNA: TGTGCCAGCAGTGGGGGTGGGACTGGCTACACCTTC.

V is TRBV28 and J is TRBJ2-7; D may be TRBD2 (5 bases). This CDR3 is built from 16 residues. Trimming stripped 7 bases from V and 0 bases from J, with 19 bases between. Germline CDR1 is MDHEN and CDR2 is SYDVKM. The CDR3 loop reads CASTPGWAAGSYEQYF. In DNA, the CDR3 is TGTGCCAGCACGCCGGGATGGGCCGCGGGCTCCTACGAGCAGTACTTC.

This chain uses TRBV4-3 with TRBJ1-2; the D is unclear. With 0 bases removed from V and 5 bases from J, the gap between germline ends came to 10 bases. CDR3 length: 14 residues. Per germline, CDR1 LGHNA and CDR2 YSLEER. CDR3 amino acids: CASSQDALGYGYTF. The CDR3 DNA is TGCGCCAGCAGCCAAGATGCCTTGGGATATGGCTACACCTTC.

The chain links TRBV7-9 to TRBJ2-5; perhaps TRBD2 as D (5 bases). V lost 5 bases and J 4 bases, leaving 20 bases between the germline ends. The CDR3 has 16 amino acids. Germline V lookup: CDR1 SEHNR, CDR2 FQNEAQ (reference sequence). The CDR3 reads CASSPRGGEGGETQYF. The CDR3, as DNA: TGTGCCAGCAGCCCCCGAGGTGGTGAAGGAGGAGAGACCCAGTACTTC.

This clonotype was detected many times. The rearrangement uses TRBV6-2 or TRBV6-3 and TRBJ2-5; 8 bases map to TRBD1. Germline CDR1 MNHEY, CDR2 SVGEGT. V lost 5 bases, J lost 2 bases, and 10 bases stayed unmatched. There are 16 residues in the CDR3. The DNA for the CDR3 is TGTGCCAGCAGTCTACGACAGGGGAGCCAACAAGAGACCCAGTACTTC. This codes for CASSLRQGSQQETQYF.

CDR3 nucleotide sequence: TGTGCCATCCAGGGAAACCAAGAGACCCAGTACTTC. Residues: CAIQGNQETQYF. The V and J genes are TRBV10-3 and TRBJ2-5; D may be TRBD1 (5 bases). This CDR3 has 12 amino acids. Germline CDR1 is ENHRY and CDR2 is SYGVKD. The ends were cut back, 8 bases at V and 0 bases at J, with 7 bases in the middle.

As concerns this clonotype: A read error may explain this, as a much larger clone is one base away. The rearrangement links TRBV19 to TRBJ1-2; TRBD1 aligns across 9 bases. The CDR3 has 14 amino acids. Germline V gives CDR1 LNHDA, CDR2 SQIVND (reference sequence). CDR3 region: CTTTGTGRYYGYTF. The CDR3, as DNA: TGTACCACCACCGGGACAGGGAGGTACTATGGCTACACCTTC.

This clonotype was seen only a few times. The rearrangement links TRBV29-1 to TRBJ1-1; no reliable D call. V was pared by 7 bases and J by 7 bases, with 16 bases between. Per the germline V gene, CDR1 is SQVTM and CDR2 is ANQGSEA. The CDR3 contains 12 residues. CDR3 loop: CSAERAGGEAFF. The CDR3 DNA reads TGCAGCGCGGAGAGGGCCGGAGGTGAAGCTTTCTTT. The variable domain in full, completed from reference TRBV29-1 and TRBJ1-1, reads SAVISQKPSRDICQRGTSLTIQCQVDSQVTMMFWYRQQPGQSLTLIATANQGSEATYESGFVIDKFPISRPNLTFSTLTVSNMSPEDSSIYLCSAERAGGEAFFGQGTRLTVV.

This clonotype came up a few times. This chain links TRBV19 with TRBJ1-5; no firm D call. The CDR3 covers 14 residues. V was pared by 6 bases and J by 2 bases, with 11 bases between. Germline V gene sequence: CDR1 LNHDA, CDR2 SQIVND (reference sequence). CDR3 residues: CASRNDRRNQPQHF. The CDR3 DNA reads as TGTGCCAGTAGAAACGACCGTCGCAATCAGCCCCAGCATTTT.

This clonotype was observed a handful of times. This chain joins TRBV12-3 or TRBV12-4 and TRBJ2-5, with D tentatively TRBD1 (5 bases). This CDR3 is 14 amino acids long. V was clipped by 6 bases and J by 1 base, with 12 bases between them. DNA of the CDR3: TGTGCCAGCAGCCGGATGGGGCCCCAAGAGACCCAGTACTTC. Encoded protein: CASSRMGPQETQYF.

This clonotype has only a few counts. The J gene is TRBJ1-1, the V gene TRBV20-1; TRBD1 agrees at 9 bases. The junction had 5 bases not matched to a gene; V was cut back by 0 bases and J by 3 bases. The CDR3 has 15 residues. Germline loops: CDR1 DFQATT, CDR2 SNEGSKA (reference sequence). The CDR3 here is CSARDGGQGYTEAFF. CDR3 bases: TGCAGTGCTAGAGATGGGGGACAGGGCTACACTGAAGCTTTCTTT.

This clonotype was picked up a small number of times. The rearrangement joins TRBV4-1 to TRBJ2-7; TRBD2 matches at 7 bases. J lost 5 bases, V lost 1 base, and 5 bases had no gene match. CDR1 and CDR2 (germline): MGHRA, YSYEKL. This CDR3 has 14 amino acids. The CDR3 loop is CASSQVGLADEQYF. CDR3 nucleotides: TGCGCCAGCAGCCAAGTCGGGCTAGCGGACGAGCAGTACTTC.